This T cell receptor beta chain was identified in a study of blood T cell repertoires in COVID-19 (dated by TCRdb to the early 2020s). Turning to the overall study: Collaborator samples came from the United States, Italy and Spain and covered acute and convalescent phases of COVID-19. Where HLA class I and class II types were available, the types were taken from metadata supplied by the sample provider, not from assay-based typing. The repertoires were released in a freely available public database meant as a resource for research on the immune response to SARS-CoV-2. Sample metadata almost always included a de-identified subject ID, COVID-19 status, age in years and sex. Deeply sampled blood TCRbeta repertoires from subjects exposed to, actively infected with, or recovered from COVID-19 were included in the dataset. The material from the prospective study consisted of cDNA or gDNA derived from T cells, B-cell-depleted T cells, or PBMCs. The samples were drawn from two sources: the first 160 participants of the ongoing ImmuneRACE study, and approximately 1,300 subjects contributed by 6 global collaborators.

Overall results and qualifications from the work: Clinical and demographic metadata were provided uncurated, with the amount varying by source and participant.

The CDR3, from cysteine to phenylalanine, totals 14 residues. CDR3 DNA is the only sequence kept; it has 42 bases, read in frame from the first base. V is trimmed back by 3 bases and J by 6 bases, and the junction contains 3 bases that no gene match accounts for. Per the germline V gene (reference sequence), SEHNR is the CDR1 and FQNEAQ is the CDR2. This clone has a single count. The antigen this receptor binds is unknown. No base quality information exists; no much larger clone differs at one position. TCRbeta CDR3 regions were amplified from genomic DNA using the immunoSEQ Assay, a bias-controlled multiplex PCR. Regarding the original processing steps: Nucleated cell counts per sample were estimated from amplification of reference gene primers within the assay. To quantify the absolute abundance of each unique TCRbeta CDR3 rearrangement, sequence reads were collapsed and filtered. For each sample, productive Simpson clonality was calculated by taking the square root of Simpson's diversity index across productive rearrangements. TCRdb obtained this table from immuneACCESS and retained in-frame rearrangements with V and J assigned. These tables miss some clones; where compared with another copy, unresolved V genes account for less than half of the shortfall, and the remainder is unexplained. V and J calls plus clone size are reproduced from that table; the DNA served to infer D and trimming. In all, the sample holds roughly 140,000 clones, and around 80% of those were seen once. The ten most abundant clones make up 38% of the sample.

Whole blood was collected in K2EDTA tubes by collaborating institutions according to the institutions' own protocols. Collaborator samples were shipped for TCRbeta analysis as frozen whole blood, isolated PBMCs, or DNA extracted from either sample type. This receptor was obtained from a human donor in a cohort sampled during active COVID-19. Sequenced: peripheral blood. The rearranged chain carries TRBV7-9 and TRBJ1-5; 9 middle bases align to TRBD1. The DNA reads TGTGCCAGCAGCTTCGGGACAGGGAGTCAGCCCCAGCATTTT. Protein translation: CASSFGTGSQPQHF.